This TCR beta chain was captured in a study of CD8 T cells in ankylosing spondylitis. Notes on the study in general: What appeared characteristic of ankylosing spondylitis blood was a TCR beta motif of fewer than ten highly homologous variants. Past studies reported some motif variants in reactive arthritis synovial fluid and blood. A CD8+ phenotype characterized the disease-linked clones, which were relatively rare in peripheral blood.

Trimming took off 2 bases at V and 4 bases at J, with 11 bases between the two ends. Germline V gives CDR1 MNHEY, CDR2 SVGAGI. The length of the CDR3 is 14 residues. This clonotype was counted between two and nine times. What it binds is unknown. Each TCR beta library was made by quantitative 5'-RACE that incorporated molecular barcodes. TCRdb reanalysed the 5' RACE reads using MiXCR and keeps one entry per CDR3 protein. The sample holds under 950,000 distinct CDR3 sequences, 19% seen once. The V and J genes are TRBV6-5 and TRBJ2-5; the D is unclear. The specimen was blood, either unsorted or a sorted T cell fraction (not recorded which). The sequence was collected from a male donor with ankylosing spondylitis. Here the CDR3 reads CASSYNGMGETQYF. CDR3 DNA: TGTGCCAGCAGTTACAATGGGATGGGAGAGACCCAGTACTTC.